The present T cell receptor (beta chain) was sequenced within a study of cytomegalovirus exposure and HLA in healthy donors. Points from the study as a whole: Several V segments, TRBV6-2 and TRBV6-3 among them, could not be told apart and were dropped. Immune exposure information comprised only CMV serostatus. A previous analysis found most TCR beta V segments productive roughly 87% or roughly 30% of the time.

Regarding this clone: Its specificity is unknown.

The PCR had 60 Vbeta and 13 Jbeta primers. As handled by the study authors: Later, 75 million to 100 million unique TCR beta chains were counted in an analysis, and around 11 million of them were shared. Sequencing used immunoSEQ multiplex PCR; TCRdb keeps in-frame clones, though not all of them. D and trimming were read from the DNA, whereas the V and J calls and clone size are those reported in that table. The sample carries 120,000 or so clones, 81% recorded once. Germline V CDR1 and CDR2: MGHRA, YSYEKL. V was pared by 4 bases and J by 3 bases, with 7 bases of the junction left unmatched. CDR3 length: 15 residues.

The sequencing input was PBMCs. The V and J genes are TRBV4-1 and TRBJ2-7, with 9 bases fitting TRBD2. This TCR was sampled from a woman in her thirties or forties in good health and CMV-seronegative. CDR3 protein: CASSRGLATIYEQYF. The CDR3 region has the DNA TGCGCCAGCAGCCGCGGACTAGCGACGATCTACGAGCAGTACTTC.